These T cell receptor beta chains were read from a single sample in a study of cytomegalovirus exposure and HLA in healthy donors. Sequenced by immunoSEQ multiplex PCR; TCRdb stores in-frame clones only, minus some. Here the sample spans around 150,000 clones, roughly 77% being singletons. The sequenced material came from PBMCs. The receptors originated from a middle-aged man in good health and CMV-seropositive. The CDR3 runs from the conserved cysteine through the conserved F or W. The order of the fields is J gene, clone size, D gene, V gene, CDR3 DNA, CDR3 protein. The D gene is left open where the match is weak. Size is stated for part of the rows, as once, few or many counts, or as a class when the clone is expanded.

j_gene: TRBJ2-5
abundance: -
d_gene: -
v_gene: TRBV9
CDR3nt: TGTGCCAGCAGCGTAGAAGGGGCCTTCCAAGAGACCCAGTACTTC
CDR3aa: CASSVEGAFQETQYF

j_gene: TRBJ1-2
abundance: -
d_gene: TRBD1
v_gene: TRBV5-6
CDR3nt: TGTGCCAGCAGCTTGTTCGACAGGGGAGTCTATGGCTACACCTTC
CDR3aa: CASSLFDRGVYGYTF

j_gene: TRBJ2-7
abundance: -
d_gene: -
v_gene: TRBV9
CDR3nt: TGTGCCAGCAGCGTGTCGGACAGCACCTACGAGCAGTACTTC
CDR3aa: CASSVSDSTYEQYF

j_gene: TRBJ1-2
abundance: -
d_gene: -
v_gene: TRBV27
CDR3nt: TGTGCCAGCAGTTGGGACTCAAACTATGGCTACACCTTC
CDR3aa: CASSWDSNYGYTF

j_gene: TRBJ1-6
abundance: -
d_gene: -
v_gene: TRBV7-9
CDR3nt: TGTGCCAGCTCACAGGGAGACTCTTCACCCCTCCACTTT
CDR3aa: CASSQGDSSPLHF

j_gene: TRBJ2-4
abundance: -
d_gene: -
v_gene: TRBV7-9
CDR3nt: TGTGCCAGCAGCTTTTCCGAGACAGCAAAAAACATTCAGTACTTC
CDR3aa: CASSFSETAKNIQYF

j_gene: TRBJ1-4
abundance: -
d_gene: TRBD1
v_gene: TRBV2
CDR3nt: TGTGCCAGCGTGACAGGGAGTAATGAAAAACTGTTTTTT
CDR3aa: CASVTGSNEKLFF

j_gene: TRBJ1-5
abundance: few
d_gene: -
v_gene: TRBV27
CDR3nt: TGTGCCAGCAGTTTACCCAGGGAACGCAATCAGCCCCAGCATTTT
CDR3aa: CASSLPRERNQPQHF

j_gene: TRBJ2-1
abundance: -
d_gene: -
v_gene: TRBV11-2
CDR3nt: TGTGCCAGCAGCTTAGATCGCAGCGCATATTACAATGAGCAGTTCTTC
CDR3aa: CASSLDRSAYYNEQFF

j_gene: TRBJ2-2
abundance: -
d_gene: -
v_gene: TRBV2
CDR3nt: TGTGCCAGCAGTGAAGCGGGACATCTCAACACCGGGGAGCTGTTTTTT
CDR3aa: CASSEAGHLNTGELFF

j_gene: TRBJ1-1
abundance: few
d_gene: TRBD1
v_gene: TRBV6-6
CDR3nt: TGTGCCAGCAGCTTAACAGGGGTCAATACTGAAGCTTTCTTT
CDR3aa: CASSLTGVNTEAFF

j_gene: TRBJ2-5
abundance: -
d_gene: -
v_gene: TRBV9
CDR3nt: TGTGCCAGCAGCGTCGGAGGGAACCAAGAGACCCAGTACTTC
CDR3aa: CASSVGGNQETQYF

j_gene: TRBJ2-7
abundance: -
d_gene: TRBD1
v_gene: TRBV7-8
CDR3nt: TGTGCCAGCAGCTTAACACGATACCCGGGACAGGCTTACGAGCAGTACTTC
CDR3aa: CASSLTRYPGQAYEQYF

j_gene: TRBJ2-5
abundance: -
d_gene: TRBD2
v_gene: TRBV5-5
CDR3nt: TGTGCCAGCAGCTTGGACCTAGCGGGGGGTGGGGGTCAAGAGACCCAGTACTTC
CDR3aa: CASSLDLAGGGGQETQYF

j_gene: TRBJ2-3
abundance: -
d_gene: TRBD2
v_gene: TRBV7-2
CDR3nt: TGTGCCAGCAGCCCCAGACTAGCGGGGCGGACAGATACGCAGTATTTT
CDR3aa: CASSPRLAGRTDTQYF

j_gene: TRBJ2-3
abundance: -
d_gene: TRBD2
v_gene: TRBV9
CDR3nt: TGTGCCAGCAGCGTAGGGCGGGGGGCCCGCACAGATACGCAGTATTTT
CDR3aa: CASSVGRGARTDTQYF

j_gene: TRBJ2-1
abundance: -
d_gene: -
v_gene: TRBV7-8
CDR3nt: TGTGCCAGCAGCTTAGTCGGAGATGAGCAGTTCTTC
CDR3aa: CASSLVGDEQFF

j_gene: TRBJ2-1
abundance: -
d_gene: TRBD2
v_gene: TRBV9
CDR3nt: TGTGCCAGCAGCCCAAAACTAGCGGGGGGGCCAAATGAGCAGTTCTTC
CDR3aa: CASSPKLAGGPNEQFF

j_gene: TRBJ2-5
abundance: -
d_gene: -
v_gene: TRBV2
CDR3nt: TGTGCCAGCAGTGAGGGCAGGGGTAAGGAGACCCAGTACTTC
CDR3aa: CASSEGRGKETQYF

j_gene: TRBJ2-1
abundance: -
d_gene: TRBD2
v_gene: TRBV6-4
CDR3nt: TGTGCCAGCAGTCCCGGGGGGTTCTACAATGAGCAGTTCTTC
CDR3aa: CASSPGGFYNEQFF

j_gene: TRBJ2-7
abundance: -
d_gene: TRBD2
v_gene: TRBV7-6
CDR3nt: TGTGCCAGCAGCTTAGAACGGGGGGGTATAGAGCAGTACTTC
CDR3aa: CASSLERGGIEQYF

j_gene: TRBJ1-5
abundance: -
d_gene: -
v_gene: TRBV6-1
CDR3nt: TGTGCCAGCAGTGAATTCGGCCTGCGAGGTAGGCAGCCCCAGCATTTT
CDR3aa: CASSEFGLRGRQPQHF

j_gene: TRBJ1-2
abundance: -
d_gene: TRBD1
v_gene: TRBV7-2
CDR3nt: TGTGCCAGCAGCTTAGAAGGGACAGGGTTTAAGGGCTACACCTTC
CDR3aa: CASSLEGTGFKGYTF

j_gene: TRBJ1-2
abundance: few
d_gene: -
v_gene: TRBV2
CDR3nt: TGTGCCAGCAGTGAGTCGCAGGCTTTGCGTGGCTACACCTTC
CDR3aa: CASSESQALRGYTF